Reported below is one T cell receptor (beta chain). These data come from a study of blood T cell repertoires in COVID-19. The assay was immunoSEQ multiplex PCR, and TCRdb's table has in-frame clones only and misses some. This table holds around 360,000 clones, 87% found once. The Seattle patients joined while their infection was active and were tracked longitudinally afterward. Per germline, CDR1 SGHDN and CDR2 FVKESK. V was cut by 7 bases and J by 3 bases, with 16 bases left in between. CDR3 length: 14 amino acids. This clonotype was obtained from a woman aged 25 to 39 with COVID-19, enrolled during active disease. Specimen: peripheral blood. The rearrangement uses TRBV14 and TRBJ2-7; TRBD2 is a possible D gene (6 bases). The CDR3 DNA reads TGTGCCAGCAAGGCGACTAGATCTGTCTACGAGCAGTACTTC. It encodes CASKATRSVYEQYF.